The source of this T cell receptor beta chain is a study of chemoradiotherapy in HPV16-positive cancers. Overall study findings and caveats: In HPV16-positive patients, HPV-responsive T-cell expansion tracked better recurrence-free survival.

CDR1 is KGHSH, CDR2 LQKENI, per germline. The CDR3 is 14 amino acids. Trimming pared 3 bases from V and 4 bases from J, leaving 10 bases between. Sequencing was performed with immunoSEQ multiplex PCR; in TCRdb, only in-frame clones are kept and a portion is missing. Here the sample spans 15,000 to 20,000 clones, 89% being singletons. This clone was seen a single time. Its antigen is still unknown. This TCR was sampled from a human donor with HPV-associated anogenital cancer. The sample in question was blood, obtained from a patient who underwent chemoradiotherapy. The chain has TRBV18 and TRBJ2-1, with a weak D call TRBD1 (6 bases). The CDR3 loop is CASSPSTGYNEQFF. The CDR3 coding sequence is TGTGCCAGCTCACCTTCTACAGGGTACAATGAGCAGTTCTTC.